This T cell receptor beta chain is from a study of spatial heterogeneity in lung cancer. CDR1 and CDR2 from the germline V gene are SGHTA and FQGNSA. Between the trimmed V and J ends, which lost 5 bases and 4 bases, there was a span of 17 bases. This CDR3 spans 15 amino acids. TCRdb fed the 5' RACE reads into MiXCR, producing one record per CDR3 protein. The sample yields 45,000 or so distinct CDR3 sequences, 6% to 9.5% seen once. In the case of this clonotype: Given a much more abundant clone one base away, this may be a read error.

The time point denotes: sample taken at primary tumor resection. In each case, whole RNA from tumor, nontumor lung or frozen PBMC was sequenced unsorted. The chain carries TRBV7-2 and TRBJ1-2; D unclear. The material was PBMCs, obtained at surgery. This TCR was sampled from a female donor with early-stage non-small cell lung cancer. This chain's CDR3 is CASSAHEVTCYGYTF. DNA of the CDR3: TGTGCCAGCAGCGCCCACGAGGTTACATGCTATGGCTACACCTTC.